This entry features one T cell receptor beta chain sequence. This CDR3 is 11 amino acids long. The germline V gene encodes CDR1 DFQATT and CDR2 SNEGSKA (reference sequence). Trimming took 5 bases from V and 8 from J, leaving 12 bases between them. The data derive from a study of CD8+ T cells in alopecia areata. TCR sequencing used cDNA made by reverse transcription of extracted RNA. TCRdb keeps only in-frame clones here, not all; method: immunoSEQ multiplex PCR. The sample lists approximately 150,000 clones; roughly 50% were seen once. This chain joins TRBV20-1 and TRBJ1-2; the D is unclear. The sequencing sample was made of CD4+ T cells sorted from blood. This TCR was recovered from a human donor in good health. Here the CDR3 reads CSAFLPGGYTF. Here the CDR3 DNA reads TGCAGTGCTTTCCTTCCCGGGGGCTACACCTTC.